Following are 19 T cell receptor beta chains from one sample sequenced in a study of identical twins. TCRdb redid the calling of the 5' RACE reads with MiXCR, one entry per CDR3 protein. The sample lists hundreds of thousands of distinct CDR3 sequences, 20% to 25% occurring once. The same sample was also used in a study of T cells expressing NK-cell markers.

Sequenced input: CD4+ T cells sorted from blood. Receptors were obtained from a woman between 18 and 29 years old in good health.

This clonotype was seen more than once but under ten times. The chain uses TRBV29-1 and TRBJ1-1, with 7 bases identical to TRBD1. The germline V gene has CDR1 SQVTM and CDR2 ANQGSEA. The trim removed 7 bases at V and 11 bases at J, leaving 10 bases unmatched. This CDR3 is built from 11 residues. Written as DNA, the CDR3 is TGCAGCGGTAACACAGGGGTTTGGGCTTTCTTT. This translates into CSGNTGVWAFF.

The chain combines TRBV7-2 with TRBJ2-7, with unresolved D. This CDR3 has 16 amino acids. Trimming left V 5 bases short and J 2 bases short, with 19 bases between. Germline lookup yields CDR1 SGHTA and CDR2 FQGNSA. The CDR3 loop reads CASSPSVLDVPYEQYF. CDR3 nucleotide sequence: TGTGCCAGCAGCCCGTCGGTCTTGGACGTACCCTACGAGCAGTACTTC.

The genes are TRBV5-1 and TRBJ2-3; TRBD2 matches at 9 bases. The CDR3 sequence is 16 residues long. Per the germline V gene, CDR1 is SGHRS and CDR2 is YFSETQ. V shed 4 bases, J shed 2 bases, and the junction held 8 bases outside the gene matches. The CDR3 is CASSAGAGGPTDTQYF. The CDR3 DNA is TGCGCCAGCAGCGCCGGAGCGGGGGGCCCCACAGATACGCAGTATTTT.

This clonotype was seen only a few times. The chain combines TRBV10-3 with TRBJ2-7; tentative D call: TRBD1 (6 bases). CDR1 is ENHRY, CDR2 SYGVKD, per germline. The CDR3 totals 16 residues. Trimming took off 3 bases at V and 4 bases at J, with 19 bases between the two ends. The CDR3 DNA is TGTGCCATCAGTGACCGGGAAACAGGGCGTTTGTACGAGCAGTACTTC. As protein: CAISDRETGRLYEQYF.

A few counts support this clonotype. The V gene is TRBV6-6, the J gene TRBJ2-2; TRBD2 matches at 9 bases. The germline CDR1 and CDR2 sequences are MNHNY and SVGAGI (reference sequence). V lost 7 bases, J lost 5 bases, and 2 bases stayed unmatched. CDR3 length equals 13 residues. The CDR3 sequence: CASTLAGTGELFF. The CDR3 DNA sequence: TGTGCCAGCACCCTAGCGGGGACCGGGGAGCTGTTTTTT.

This clonotype occurred a few times. The chain joins TRBV29-1 to TRBJ2-1; the D is unclear. The germline V gene encodes CDR1 SQVTM and CDR2 ANQGSEA. This CDR3 has 12 amino acids. Between the trimmed V and J ends, which lost 4 bases and 5 bases, there was a span of 9 bases. CDR3 loop: CSVAAGDNEQFF. CDR3 DNA: TGCAGCGTTGCGGCAGGAGACAATGAGCAGTTCTTC.

This clonotype was observed a handful of times. The gene calls are TRBV12-3 or TRBV12-4 and TRBJ2-1, with D possibly matching TRBD2 (6 bases). The CDR3 loop spans 15 amino acids. V dropped 2 bases and J dropped 2 bases, with 10 bases sitting between them. The CDR3 bases are TGTGCCAGCAGTTTACGGGGGTTACCCTACAATGAGCAGTTCTTC. It codes for CASSLRGLPYNEQFF.

The chain combines TRBV5-8 with TRBJ2-3, with D perhaps matching TRBD1 (6 bases). The CDR3 extends over 12 amino acids. V was trimmed by 4 bases and J by 7 bases, leaving 10 bases between them. Germline CDR1 and CDR2: SGHTS and YDEGEE. The CDR3 is CASSRDRNTQYF. CDR3 nucleotide sequence: TGTGCCAGCAGCCGCGACAGGAATACGCAGTATTTT.

This clonotype was seen a few times. The chain employs TRBV6-1 and TRBJ1-3; D not resolved. Germline values: CDR1 MNHNS, CDR2 SASEGT. CDR3 length: 14 amino acids. Trimming cost V 9 bases and J 9 bases, with 21 bases left between them. The CDR3 coding sequence is TGTGCCAGTTCGCACTACTCGCAGGAAGGCACCATATATTTT. Amino acids: CASSHYSQEGTIYF.

This chain connects TRBV11-2 to TRBJ2-1, with D possibly TRBD1 on 5 matching bases. CDR1 SGHAT and CDR2 FQNNGV come from the germline V gene. The CDR3 loop spans 14 amino acids. The germline V and J ends were trimmed by 3 bases and 8 bases, with 14 bases remaining between them. CDR3 amino acids: CASSLRRARDEQFF. CDR3 nucleotides: TGTGCCAGCAGCTTGCGCAGGGCTAGGGATGAGCAGTTCTTC.

In this sample, this clonotype turned up a few times. The gene calls are TRBV7-9 and TRBJ2-4; 7 bases are shared with TRBD2. V was clipped by 2 bases and J by 7 bases; unmatched bases: 14. The CDR3 extends over 17 amino acids. Germline lookup yields CDR1 SEHNR and CDR2 FQNEAQ (reference sequence). The CDR3 DNA is TGTGCCAGCAGCTTATTTAGGGAGGGCCGAGGAAGGAACATTCAGTACTTC. Protein: CASSLFREGRGRNIQYF.

The chain joins TRBV6-2 or TRBV6-3 to TRBJ2-5, with a possible D match to TRBD1 (6 bases). CDR3 length: 16 amino acids. With 2 bases removed from V and 1 base from J, the gap between germline ends came to 14 bases. Germline loops: CDR1 MNHEY, CDR2 SVGEGT. CDR3 DNA: TGTGCCAGCAGTTACACGTTGGGACACCTCCAAGAGACCCAGTACTTC. Amino acids: CASSYTLGHLQETQYF.

This clonotype turned up a few times. The chain uses TRBV24-1 and TRBJ2-3; D remains unclear. This CDR3 has 15 residues. Trimming pared 3 bases from V and 5 bases from J, leaving 14 bases between. Germline V gene lookup returns CDR1 KGHDR and CDR2 SFDVKD. The DNA of the CDR3 is TGTGCCACCAGTGATCCCCGCGGTGGTGGAGATACGCAGTATTTT. The encoded protein is CATSDPRGGGDTQYF.

V and J are TRBV25-1 and TRBJ1-4, with TRBD1 matching 10 bases. The germline V gene has CDR1 MGHDK and CDR2 SYGVNS. The ends lost 6 bases at V and 5 bases at J; junction bases unmatched: 6. This CDR3 region has 15 residues. CDR3 in amino acids: CASSDPGQGNEKLFF. CDR3 coding DNA: TGTGCCAGCAGCGACCCGGGACAGGGGAATGAAAAACTGTTTTTT. The variable domain in full, with the rest retrieved from reference TRBV25-1 and TRBJ1-4, is EADIYQTPRYLVIGTGKKITLECSQTMGHDKMYWYQQDPGMELHLIHYSYGVNSTEKGDLSSESTVSRIRTEHFPLTLESARPSHTSQYLCASSDPGQGNEKLFFGSGTQLSVL.

Written as DNA, the CDR3 is TGTGCCAGCAGCTTTCGGACAGGGAGACCCCAAGAGACCCAGTACTTC. Translation: CASSFRTGRPQETQYF. V gene TRBV5-6 combines with J gene TRBJ2-5, with 8 bases fitting TRBD1. Germline CDR1 is SGHDT and CDR2 is YYEEEE. Trimming cost V 2 bases and J 1 base; bases outside gene matches: 7. The CDR3 spans 16 residues.

This clonotype was seen more than once but under ten times. A much larger clone sits a single nucleotide away, making a read error possible. V usage is TRBV28 and J usage is TRBJ1-2, with D unclear. The ends were cut back, 6 bases at V and 0 bases at J, with 2 bases in the middle. CDR1 MDHEN and CDR2 SYDVKM come from the germline V gene. CDR3 length equals 11 residues. Here the CDR3 DNA reads TGTGCCAGCAGACCTAACTATGGCTACACCTTC. Amino acid sequence: CASRPNYGYTF.

The rearrangement joins TRBV3-1 to TRBJ2-1; TRBD2 matches at 8 bases. V lost 4 bases and J lost 5; bases outside the gene matches: 10. CDR1 is LGHDT and CDR2 is YNNKEL in the germline V gene (reference sequence). CDR3 length: 16 residues. CDR3 coding DNA: TGTGCCAGCAGCCCTATCGCCCAGCGGGGGAACAATGAGCAGTTCTTC. Translating gives CASSPIAQRGNNEQFF.

This clonotype was observed a few times. The rearrangement joins TRBV20-1 to TRBJ2-2; 9 positions match TRBD2. This CDR3 has 16 amino acids. CDR1 is DFQATT and CDR2 is SNEGSKA in the germline V gene (reference sequence). The junction had 6 bases not matched to a gene; V was cut back by 0 bases and J by 4 bases. CDR3 in amino acids: CSARDPSGKGTGELFF. CDR3 nucleotide sequence: TGCAGTGCTAGAGATCCTAGCGGGAAGGGCACCGGGGAGCTGTTTTTT.

A few counts support this clonotype. This CDR3 reads CASRLRASGKFF. The CDR3 DNA is TGTGCCAGCAGGCTGAGGGCTAGCGGGAAGTTCTTC. The rearrangement uses TRBV5-6 and TRBJ2-1; 9 nucleotides align to TRBD2. V was pared by 5 bases and J by 14 bases, with 8 bases of the junction left unmatched. The length of the CDR3 is 12 residues. CDR1 and CDR2 (germline): SGHDT, YYEEEE. Filled out from reference TRBV5-6 and TRBJ2-1, the complete variable domain reads DAGVTQSPTHLIKTRGQQVTLRCSPKSGHDTVSWYQQALGQGPQFIFQYYEEEERQRGNFPDRFSGHQFPNYSSELNVNALLLGDSALYLCASRLRASGKFFGPGTRLTVL.